This entry is about one T cell receptor (beta chain). This CDR3 has 16 amino acids. V was cut by 2 bases and J by 0 bases, with 11 bases left in between. Looked up from germline, CDR1 is SGHTA and CDR2 is FQGNSA. The entry originates in a study of somatic mutations in cytotoxic T cells in rheumatoid arthritis. Sequencing used immunoSEQ multiplex PCR; TCRdb keeps in-frame clones, though not all of them. This sample has 15,000 to 20,000 clones, with about 80% found just once. The V call is TRBV7-2, the J call TRBJ1-3; unclear D gene. This receptor was obtained from an adult with rheumatoid arthritis. Sequencing used CD8+ T cells sorted from blood. In nucleotides, the CDR3 is TGTGCCAGCAGCTTAACAGCCATATCCTCTGGAAACACCATATATTTT. This encodes CASSLTAISSGNTIYF.